This entry is about one TCR beta chain. This specimen comes from a study of blood T cell repertoires in COVID-19. The CDR3 loop spans 13 amino acids. Per germline, CDR1 MNHEY and CDR2 SMNVEV (reference sequence). V dropped 6 bases and J dropped 4 bases, with 10 bases sitting between them. The method was immunoSEQ multiplex PCR; TCRdb's version includes in-frame clones alone and lacks a portion of them. The sample has roughly 200,000 clones; roughly 82% are singletons. Sequenced: peripheral blood. The receptor's source is a human donor in a cohort sampled during active COVID-19. The rearrangement uses TRBV27 and TRBJ2-1, with D possibly matching TRBD1 (6 bases). In nucleotides, the CDR3 is TGTGCCAGCAGCCCAGACAGGTACAATGAGCAGTTCTTC. Translating it yields CASSPDRYNEQFF.